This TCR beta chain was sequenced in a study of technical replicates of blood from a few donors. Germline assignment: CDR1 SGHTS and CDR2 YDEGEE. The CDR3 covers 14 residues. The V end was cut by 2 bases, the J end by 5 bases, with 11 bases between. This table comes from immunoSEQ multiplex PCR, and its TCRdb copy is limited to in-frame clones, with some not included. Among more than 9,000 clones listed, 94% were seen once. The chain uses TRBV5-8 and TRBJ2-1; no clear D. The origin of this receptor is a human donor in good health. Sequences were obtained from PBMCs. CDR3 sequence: CASSFLEADNEQFF. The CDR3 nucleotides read TGTGCCAGCAGCTTTTTAGAGGCCGACAATGAGCAGTTCTTC.